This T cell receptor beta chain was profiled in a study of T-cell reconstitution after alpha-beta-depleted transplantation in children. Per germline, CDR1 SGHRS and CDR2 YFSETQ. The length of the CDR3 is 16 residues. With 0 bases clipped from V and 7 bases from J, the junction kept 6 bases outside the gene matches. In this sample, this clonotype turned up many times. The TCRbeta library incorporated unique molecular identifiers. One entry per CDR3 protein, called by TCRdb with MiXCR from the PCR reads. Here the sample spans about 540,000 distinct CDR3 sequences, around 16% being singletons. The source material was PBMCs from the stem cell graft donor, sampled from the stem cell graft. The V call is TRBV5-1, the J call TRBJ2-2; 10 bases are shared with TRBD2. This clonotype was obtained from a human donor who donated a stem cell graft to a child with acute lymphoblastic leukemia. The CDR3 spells CASSLDLAGAGGELFF. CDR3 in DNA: TGCGCCAGCAGCTTGGATCTAGCGGGAGCGGGCGGGGAGCTGTTTTTT.